The T cell receptor (beta chain) under discussion was sequenced for a study of blood T cells in healthy people across ages. PCR was performed a second time for about 7 to 11 cycles using a sample-barcoded 5' primer and a J-beta primer mix. With 12 random nucleotides, a template-switch adaptor tagged each individual cDNA molecule. Each CDR3 protein is one row after TCRdb ran MiXCR on the 5' RACE reads. This table has approximately 1,000,000 distinct CDR3 sequences, more than 35% appearing once. Study-level results: Using unsorted PBMCs precluded a conclusive naive versus antigen-experienced comparison. Long-lived and aged donors differed, with more naive CD4+ cells and higher diversity in the long-lived. Expanded clonotype shifts may have been confounded, as the donors had an unknown CMV status.

Of note for this clonotype: Its antigen is still unknown.

The V gene end was trimmed by 0 bases and the J gene end by 4 bases; junction bases not matched to a gene: 8. Germline V gene sequence: CDR1 SGHRS, CDR2 YFSETQ. This CDR3 comprises 16 residues. The sequenced material came from blood. This TCR derives from a woman aged 55 to 70 in good health. This chain joins TRBV5-1 and TRBJ1-2; 8 bases are a match to TRBD1. The CDR3 sequence: CASSLDPGGTLYGYTF. CDR3 coding DNA: TGCGCCAGCAGCTTGGACCCAGGGGGCACTCTCTATGGCTACACCTTC.